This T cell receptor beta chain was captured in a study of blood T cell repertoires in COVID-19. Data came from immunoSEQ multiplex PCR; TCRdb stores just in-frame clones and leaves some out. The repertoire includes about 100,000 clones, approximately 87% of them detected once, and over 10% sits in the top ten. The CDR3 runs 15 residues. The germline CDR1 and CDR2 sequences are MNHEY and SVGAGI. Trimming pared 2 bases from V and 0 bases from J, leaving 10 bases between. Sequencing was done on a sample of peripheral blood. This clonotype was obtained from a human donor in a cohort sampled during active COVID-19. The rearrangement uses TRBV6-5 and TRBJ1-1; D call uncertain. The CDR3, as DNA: TGTGCCAGCAGTTACGGTCCGGGGATGAACACTGAAGCTTTCTTT. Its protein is CASSYGPGMNTEAFF.